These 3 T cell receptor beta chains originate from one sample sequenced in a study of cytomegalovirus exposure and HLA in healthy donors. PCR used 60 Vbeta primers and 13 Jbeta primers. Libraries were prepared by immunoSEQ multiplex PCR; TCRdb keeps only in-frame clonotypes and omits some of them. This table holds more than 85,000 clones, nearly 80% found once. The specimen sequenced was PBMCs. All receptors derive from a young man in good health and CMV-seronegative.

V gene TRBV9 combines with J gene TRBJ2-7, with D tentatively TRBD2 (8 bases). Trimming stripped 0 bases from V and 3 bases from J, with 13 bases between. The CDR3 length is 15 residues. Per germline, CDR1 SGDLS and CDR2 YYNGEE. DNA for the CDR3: TGTGCCAGCAGCGTAGGCGGGGGGACAGTCTACGAGCAGTACTTC. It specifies CASSVGGGTVYEQYF.

The CDR3 DNA reads as TGTGCCAGTAGGCAGGGGGCAACTGAAGCTTTCTTT. This gives the protein CASRQGATEAFF. J is TRBJ1-1 and V is TRBV19, with 8 nucleotides matching TRBD1. The CDR3 totals 12 residues. Germline V gene sequence: CDR1 LNHDA, CDR2 SQIVND (reference sequence). J gave up 5 bases and V 6 bases, and 2 bases lay outside the gene matches.

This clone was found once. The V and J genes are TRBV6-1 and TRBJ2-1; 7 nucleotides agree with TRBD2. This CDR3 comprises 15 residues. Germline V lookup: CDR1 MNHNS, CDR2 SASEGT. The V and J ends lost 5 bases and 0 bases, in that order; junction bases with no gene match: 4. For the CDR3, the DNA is TGTGCCAGCAGTCTAGCGGAGATCTCCTACAATGAGCAGTTCTTC. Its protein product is CASSLAEISYNEQFF.